Sequencing of this TCR beta chain was carried out in a study of regulatory T cells in long-lasting Graves disease. Study-level information: Graves' patients, diagnosed recently, had received antithyroid drugs under 3 months. Overall study results and limits: The number of shared public clonotypes was higher in persistent patients (about 3,000) than new patients (966).

This clonotype was picked up a small number of times. What it binds is unknown. Sample time point: newly diagnosed GD, antithyroid drugs for less than 3 months. Extracted PBMC RNA gave rise to the TCR library. The authors built TCR beta libraries using iRepertoire HTBI primers and Arm-PCR of CDR3 regions. Using its own MiXCR run on the multiplex PCR reads, TCRdb lists one record per CDR3 protein. Of some 500,000 distinct CDR3 sequences in the sample, approximately 16% were seen once. The V and J ends lost 10 bases and 1 base, in that order; junction bases with no gene match: 4. This CDR3 is built from 12 residues. In germline, CDR1 is MNHEY, CDR2 SVGEGT. This same sample was also taken into another study, of T cells in Graves' hyperthyroidism and ophthalmopathy.

The sequence was obtained from a woman aged 40-65 years with Graves disease. The starting material was peripheral blood mononuclear cells (PBMCs), obtained at new diagnosis, from a patient treated with antithyroid drugs. The rearrangement joins TRBV6-2 or TRBV6-3 to TRBJ2-7; TRBD1 matches at 7 bases. For the CDR3, the DNA is TGTGCCACTTCGGACAGGTCCTACGAGCAGTACTTC. It yields the protein CATSDRSYEQYF.